These 5 T cell receptor beta chains originate from one sample sequenced in a study of blood T cell repertoires in COVID-19. Data came from immunoSEQ multiplex PCR; TCRdb stores just in-frame clones and leaves some out. The table lists just under 350,000 clones, 85% to 90% of them singletons. Sequenced input: peripheral blood. The receptors come from a woman in her seventies with COVID-19, enrolled during active disease.

The chain has TRBV12-3 or TRBV12-4 and TRBJ1-4; a weak D match, TRBD1 (5 bases). CDR3 length: 12 amino acids. Trimming pared 5 bases from V and 13 bases from J, leaving 14 bases between. CDR3 in DNA: TGTGCCAGCAGTGCCAGGGATAGAGGACTGTTTTTT. As protein: CASSARDRGLFF.

The chain combines TRBV18 with TRBJ2-1, with a tentative D call TRBD2 (7 bases). CDR3 length: 16 amino acids. Germline V CDR1 and CDR2: KGHSH, LQKENI. Trimming took 6 bases from V and 7 from J, leaving 22 bases between them. The CDR3 spells CASSRAVAGAGNEQFF. CDR3 in DNA: TGTGCCAGCTCTCGTGCCGTGGCGGGGGCTGGTAATGAGCAGTTCTTC.

There are a few counts of this clone. The rearrangement uses TRBV27 and TRBJ2-2; 7 bases are a match to TRBD2. The J segment lost 5 bases and the V segment lost 2 bases, leaving 11 bases of the junction unmatched. This CDR3 region has 17 residues. Germline assignment: CDR1 MNHEY and CDR2 SMNVEV (reference sequence). This CDR3 reads CASSLPVVREGTGELFF. CDR3 DNA sequence: TGTGCCAGCAGTTTACCGGTCGTAAGGGAGGGAACCGGGGAGCTGTTTTTT.

The chain recombines TRBV28 with TRBJ1-5, with TRBD1 identical over 7 bases. Trimming cost V 7 bases and J 0 bases; bases outside gene matches: 12. The CDR3 length is 17 residues. From germline, CDR1 is MDHEN and CDR2 SYDVKM. This CDR3 reads CASTQTGITYSNQPQHF. The CDR3 bases are TGTGCCAGCACCCAGACAGGGATCACATATAGCAATCAGCCCCAGCATTTT.

V and J are TRBV27 and TRBJ2-5; tentative D call: TRBD1 (6 bases). Trimming stripped 2 bases from V and 2 bases from J, with 9 bases between. This CDR3 contains 14 residues. Per the germline V gene, CDR1 is MNHEY and CDR2 is SMNVEV (reference sequence). The CDR3 is CASSLVGAQETQYF. In nucleotides, the CDR3 is TGTGCCAGCAGTTTAGTGGGGGCTCAAGAGACCCAGTACTTC.